Each of the 15 T cell receptor beta chains below was sequenced from the same sample in a study of OX40 agonist ivuxolimab in advanced cancers. Library prep was done by the immunoSEQ multiplex PCR assay. This immuneACCESS table, as held by TCRdb, lists in-frame sequences with V and J called but not all clones. Of the missing ones, under half trace to an unresolved V gene in checked studies; the others have no known cause. In this sample the table shows 71,000 or so clones, around 82% of which occur a single time. The ten largest account for around 8.2% of the sample. This specimen was CD4+ or CD8+ T cells sorted from blood, taken in a trial of the OX40 agonist ivuxolimab. The receptor source for this set is an adult with an advanced solid tumor such as melanoma, head and neck, liver or kidney cancer.

The chain carries TRBV2 and TRBJ2-7, with 7 bases fitting TRBD1. V shed 6 bases and J 3 bases; nucleotides not matched to a gene: 11. The CDR3 length is 15 residues. CDR1 is SNHLY and CDR2 is FYNNEI in the germline V gene. As DNA, the CDR3 is TGTGCCAGCAGGGTTCGGGACAGTTTGATCTACGAGCAGTACGTC. This sequence encodes CASRVRDSLIYEQYV.

This chain joins TRBV2 and TRBJ1-1, with a weak D call TRBD1 (5 bases). CDR3 length: 13 amino acids. V gave up 10 bases and J gave up 2 bases, with 14 bases separating them. Per germline, CDR1 SNHLY and CDR2 FYNNEI. CDR3 sequence: CATQTEVNTEAFF. Written as DNA, the CDR3 is TGTGCCACCCAGACAGAAGTAAACACTGAAGCTTTCTTT.

V gene TRBV7-3 combines with J gene TRBJ1-1; 7 positions agree with TRBD1. With V trimmed by 1 base and J by 10 bases, 6 bases remained unmatched. The CDR3 sequence is 13 residues long. Germline V gene lookup returns CDR1 SGHTA and CDR2 FQGTGA. CDR3 nucleotides: TGTGCCAGCAGCTTAAGTAGGGACAGCGGAGCTTTCTTT. Translation gives CASSLSRDSGAFF.

The chain uses TRBV15 and TRBJ1-4; no firm D call. Between the trimmed V and J ends, which lost 7 bases and 2 bases, there was a span of 8 bases. Germline values: CDR1 LNHNV, CDR2 YYDKDF (reference sequence). The CDR3 extends over 13 amino acids. CDR3 amino acids: CATKADTNEKLFF. CDR3 nucleotides: TGTGCCACCAAGGCGGATACTAATGAAAAACTGTTTTTT.

J is TRBJ2-5 and V is TRBV11-2; a weak D match, TRBD1 (6 bases). V lost 2 bases to trimming and J lost 5 bases, with 15 bases between them. The CDR3 sequence is 15 residues long. Germline CDR1 reads SGHAT; CDR2 reads FQNNGV. The CDR3 sequence is CASSLLAGAGETQYF. The DNA for the CDR3 is TGTGCCAGCAGCTTATTGGCAGGGGCCGGGGAGACCCAGTACTTC.

The V and J genes are TRBV18 and TRBJ2-3; no firm D call. Germline V gene lookup returns CDR1 KGHSH and CDR2 LQKENI. Deletions cut 4 bases from V and 5 bases from J, with 4 bases between. The CDR3 consists of 11 residues. CDR3 sequence reads: CASSLGDTQYF. The CDR3 DNA is TGTGCCAGCTCACTAGGAGATACGCAGTATTTT.

The chain carries TRBV9 and TRBJ2-1; 8 bases fit TRBD1. Germline V gene data show CDR1 as SGDLS and CDR2 as YYNGEE. The junction had 12 bases not matched to a gene; V was cut back by 3 bases and J by 7 bases. The CDR3 consists of 16 residues. As DNA, the CDR3 is TGTGCCAGCAGCGACGTCTTGGACAGGGCATGGAATGAGCAGTTCTTC. This translates into CASSDVLDRAWNEQFF. Full variable domain (outside the CDR3, taken from reference TRBV9 and TRBJ2-1): DSGVTQTPKHLITATGQRVTLRCSPRSGDLSVYWYQQSLDQGLQFLIQYYNGEERAKGNILERFSAQQFPDLHSELNLSSLELGDSALYFCASSDVLDRAWNEQFFGPGTRLTVL.

The rearrangement links TRBV29-1 to TRBJ1-2, with unresolved D. This CDR3 comprises 14 residues. Per the germline V gene, CDR1 is SQVTM and CDR2 is ANQGSEA. Trimming stripped 6 bases from V and 4 bases from J, with 18 bases between. The CDR3 spells CSVAPEGHPYGYTF. CDR3 nucleotide sequence: TGCAGCGTCGCGCCCGAAGGTCACCCCTATGGCTACACCTTC.

The chain employs TRBV9 and TRBJ2-3; TRBD2 might be the D (6 bases). Germline CDR1 reads SGDLS; CDR2 reads YYNGEE. The V gene lost 0 bases and the J gene lost 0 bases, with 11 bases spanning the gap. The CDR3 contains 16 residues. The CDR3 DNA reads as TGTGCCAGCAGCGTAGCTGGGGGGACGAGCACAGATACGCAGTATTTT. It specifies CASSVAGGTSTDTQYF.

The V call is TRBV5-1, the J call TRBJ1-1, with TRBD1 as a possible D gene (5 bases). Trimming stripped 2 bases from V and 5 bases from J, with 10 bases between. The CDR3 is 13 amino acids. Germline V gives CDR1 SGHRS, CDR2 YFSETQ. For the CDR3, the DNA is TGCGCCAGCAGCTTAAGGGAGGGGACTGAAGCTTTCTTT. Translating it yields CASSLREGTEAFF.

The chain links TRBV5-8 to TRBJ2-3; D not certain. Germline-derived CDR1 and CDR2 are SGHTS and YDEGEE. Deletions cut 0 bases from V and 5 bases from J, with 16 bases between. The CDR3 is 16 residues long. The CDR3 loop reads CASSLALAVVGDTQYF. The DNA for the CDR3 is TGTGCCAGCAGCTTGGCCTTGGCGGTAGTCGGAGATACGCAGTATTTT. The entire variable domain, with the rest obtained from reference TRBV5-8 and TRBJ2-3, is as follows: EAGVTQSPTHLIKTRGQQATLRCSPISGHTSVYWYQQALGLGLQFLLWYDEGEERNRGNFPPRFSGRQFPNYSSELNVNALELEDSALYLCASSLALAVVGDTQYFGPGTRLTVL.

The genes are TRBV27 and TRBJ1-6; a possible D gene is TRBD1 (6 bases). Between the trimmed V and J ends, which lost 5 bases and 5 bases, there was a span of 22 bases. Germline V lookup: CDR1 MNHEY, CDR2 SMNVEV (reference sequence). The CDR3 loop spans 18 amino acids. The CDR3 here is CASSILPRGTWDNSPLHF. CDR3 nucleotide sequence: TGTGCCAGCAGTATCCTACCCAGGGGTACCTGGGATAATTCACCCCTCCACTTT.

The chain carries TRBV5-1 and TRBJ2-1; no clear D. In germline, CDR1 is SGHRS, CDR2 YFSETQ. The V and J ends lost 1 base and 2 bases respectively, with 13 bases between them. The CDR3 is 16 residues long. CDR3 loop: CASSLLMAGTYNEQFF. DNA of the CDR3: TGCGCCAGCAGCTTGTTGATGGCTGGTACCTACAATGAGCAGTTCTTC.

The chain has TRBV7-2 and TRBJ2-7; D remains unclear. Trimming removed 2 bases at V and 1 base at J, with 6 bases between. The germline CDR1 and CDR2 sequences are SGHTA and FQGNSA. The CDR3 has 13 residues. CDR3 amino acids: CASSLSMSYEQYV. The CDR3 coding sequence is TGTGCCAGCAGCTTAAGTATGTCCTACGAGCAGTACGTC.

The rearrangement joins TRBV4-3 to TRBJ1-2, with TRBD1 matching 10 bases. V shed 11 bases, J shed 13 bases, and the junction held 16 bases outside the gene matches. Germline lookup yields CDR1 LGHNA and CDR2 YSLEER. This CDR3 has 13 residues. CDR3 protein: CASSEGQGHLRTF. As DNA, the CDR3 is TGCGCCTCTTCGGAGGGACAGGGGCACCTGCGCACCTTC.